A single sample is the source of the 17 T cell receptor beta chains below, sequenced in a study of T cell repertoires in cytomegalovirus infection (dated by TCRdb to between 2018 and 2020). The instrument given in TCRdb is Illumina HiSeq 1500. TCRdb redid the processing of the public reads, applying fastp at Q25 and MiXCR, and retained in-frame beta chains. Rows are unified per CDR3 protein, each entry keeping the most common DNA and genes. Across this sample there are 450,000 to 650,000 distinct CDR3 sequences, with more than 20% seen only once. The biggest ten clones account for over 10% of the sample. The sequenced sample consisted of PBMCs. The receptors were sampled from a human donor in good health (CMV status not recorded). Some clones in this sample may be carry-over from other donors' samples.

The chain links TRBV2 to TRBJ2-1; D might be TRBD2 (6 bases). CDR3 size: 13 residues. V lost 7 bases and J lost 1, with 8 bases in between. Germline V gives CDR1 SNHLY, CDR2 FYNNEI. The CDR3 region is CASTAGSYNEQFF. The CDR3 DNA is TGTGCCAGCACAGCGGGTTCCTACAATGAGCAGTTCTTC.

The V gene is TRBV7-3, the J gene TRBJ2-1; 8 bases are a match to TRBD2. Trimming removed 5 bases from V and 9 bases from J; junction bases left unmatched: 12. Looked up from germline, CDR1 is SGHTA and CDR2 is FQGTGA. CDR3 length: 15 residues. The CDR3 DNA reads TGTGCCAGCAGCGGTCCCGGGACTAGTCTTGTTGAGCAGTTCTTC. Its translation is CASSGPGTSLVEQFF.

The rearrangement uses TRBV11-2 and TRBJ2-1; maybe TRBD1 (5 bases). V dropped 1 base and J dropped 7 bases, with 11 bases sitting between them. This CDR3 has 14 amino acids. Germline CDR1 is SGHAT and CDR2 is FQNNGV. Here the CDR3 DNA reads TGTGCCAGCAGCTTAGCTCCAGGGTGGAATGAGCAGTTCTTC. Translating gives CASSLAPGWNEQFF.

CDR3: CASSPYRDGAYEQYV. Here the CDR3 DNA reads TGTGCCAGCAGTCCATACAGGGACGGAGCCTACGAGCAGTACGTC. J is TRBJ2-7 and V is TRBV6-2 or TRBV6-3; TRBD1 might be the D (6 bases). CDR1 and CDR2 from the germline V gene are MNHEY and SVGEGT. V dropped 5 bases and J dropped 2 bases, with 16 bases sitting between them. The CDR3 loop spans 15 amino acids.

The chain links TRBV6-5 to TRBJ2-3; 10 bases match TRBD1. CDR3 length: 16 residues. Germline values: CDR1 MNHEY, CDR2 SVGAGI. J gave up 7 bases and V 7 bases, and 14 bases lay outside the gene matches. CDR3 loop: CASTKTPGQGSNTQYF. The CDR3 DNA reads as TGTGCCAGCACCAAAACTCCGGGACAGGGGTCTAATACGCAGTATTTT.

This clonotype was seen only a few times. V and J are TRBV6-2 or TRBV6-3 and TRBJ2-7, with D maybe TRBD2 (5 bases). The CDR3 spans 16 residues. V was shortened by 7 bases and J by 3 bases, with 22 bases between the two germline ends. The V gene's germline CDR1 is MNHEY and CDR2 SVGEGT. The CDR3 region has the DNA TGTGCCAGCACCCCCTCCCAACTAGGACGGAACTACGAGCAGTACTTC. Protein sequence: CASTPSQLGRNYEQYF.

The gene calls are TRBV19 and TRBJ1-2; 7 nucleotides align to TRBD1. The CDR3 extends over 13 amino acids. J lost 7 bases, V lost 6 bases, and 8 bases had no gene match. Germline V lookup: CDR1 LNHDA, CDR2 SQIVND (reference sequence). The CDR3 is CASRRQGIGGYTF. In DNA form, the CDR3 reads TGTGCCAGTAGGAGACAGGGAATTGGTGGCTACACCTTC.

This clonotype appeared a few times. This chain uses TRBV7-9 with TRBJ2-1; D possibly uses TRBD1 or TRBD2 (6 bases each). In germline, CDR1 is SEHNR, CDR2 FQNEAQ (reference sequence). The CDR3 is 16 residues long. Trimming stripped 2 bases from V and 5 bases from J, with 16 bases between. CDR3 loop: CASSLPEGGLNNEQFF. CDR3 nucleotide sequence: TGTGCCAGCAGCTTACCTGAGGGGGGTTTAAACAATGAGCAGTTCTTC.

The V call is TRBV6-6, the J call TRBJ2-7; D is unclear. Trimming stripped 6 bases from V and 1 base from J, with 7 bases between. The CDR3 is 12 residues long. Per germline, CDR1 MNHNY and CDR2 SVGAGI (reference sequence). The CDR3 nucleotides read TGTGCCAGCAGCCACGTGTCCTACGAGCAGTACGTC. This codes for CASSHVSYEQYV.

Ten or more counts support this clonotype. The DNA of the CDR3 is TGCGCCAGCAGCCAAGACCCCAGGGGCGTGGAACTGTTTTTT. It translates to CASSQDPRGVELFF. The rearrangement uses TRBV4-3 and TRBJ1-4; a possible D gene is TRBD1 (6 bases). The CDR3 totals 14 residues. CDR1 and CDR2 from the germline V gene are LGHNA and YSLEER. Trimming removed 0 bases from V and 12 bases from J, with 14 bases in between.

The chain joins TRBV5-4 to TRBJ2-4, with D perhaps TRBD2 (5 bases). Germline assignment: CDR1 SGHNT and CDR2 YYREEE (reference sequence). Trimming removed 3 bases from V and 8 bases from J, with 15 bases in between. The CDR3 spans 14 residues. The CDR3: CASSSWETPDIQYF. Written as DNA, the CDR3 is TGTGCCAGCAGCTCCTGGGAGACCCCTGACATTCAGTACTTC.

CDR3 in DNA: TGTGCCAGTAGTATAGGTGGGCACACTGAAGCTTTCTTT. Its protein product is CASSIGGHTEAFF. The chain is built from TRBV19 and TRBJ1-1; D not certain. V was trimmed by 1 base and J by 3 bases, leaving 6 bases between them. Germline values: CDR1 LNHDA, CDR2 SQIVND (reference sequence). The CDR3 consists of 13 residues. Complete variable domain (other parts from reference TRBV19 and TRBJ1-1): DGGITQSPKYLFRKEGQNVTLSCEQNLNHDAMYWYRQDPGQGLRLIYYSQIVNDFQKGDIAEGYSVSREKKESFPLTVTSAQKNPTAFYLCASSIGGHTEAFFGQGTRLTVV.

CDR3 bases: TGTGCCAGCAGTTGGCGAGGACAGGGACACGAGCAGTACGTC. Encoded protein: CASSWRGQGHEQYV. The chain links TRBV5-6 to TRBJ2-7, with 8 bases identical to TRBD1. Per the germline V gene, CDR1 is SGHDT and CDR2 is YYEEEE. With 5 bases clipped from V and 5 bases from J, the junction kept 9 bases outside the gene matches. The CDR3 runs to 14 residues.

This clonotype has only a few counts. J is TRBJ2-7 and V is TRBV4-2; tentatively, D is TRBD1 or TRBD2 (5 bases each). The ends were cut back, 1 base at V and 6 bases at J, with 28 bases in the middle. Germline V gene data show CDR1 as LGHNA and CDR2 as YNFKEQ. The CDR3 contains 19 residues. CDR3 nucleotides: TGTGCCAGCAGCCAAGCAGCGGCTACCCGGGCGGCAGGGATGGGCGAGCAGTACTTC. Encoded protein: CASSQAAATRAAGMGEQYF.

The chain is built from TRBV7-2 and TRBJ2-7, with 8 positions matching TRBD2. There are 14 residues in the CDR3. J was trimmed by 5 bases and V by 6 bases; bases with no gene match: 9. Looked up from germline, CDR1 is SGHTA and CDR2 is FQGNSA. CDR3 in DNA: TGTGCCAGCAGTTGGAGCGGGAGTGAGGACGAGCAGTACGTC. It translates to CASSWSGSEDEQYV.

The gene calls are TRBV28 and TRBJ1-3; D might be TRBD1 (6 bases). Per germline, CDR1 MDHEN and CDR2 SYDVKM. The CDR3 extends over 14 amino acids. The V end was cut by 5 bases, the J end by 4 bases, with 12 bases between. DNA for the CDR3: TGTGCCAGCAGTAAACAGGGTACCGGAAACACCATATATTTT. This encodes CASSKQGTGNTIYF.

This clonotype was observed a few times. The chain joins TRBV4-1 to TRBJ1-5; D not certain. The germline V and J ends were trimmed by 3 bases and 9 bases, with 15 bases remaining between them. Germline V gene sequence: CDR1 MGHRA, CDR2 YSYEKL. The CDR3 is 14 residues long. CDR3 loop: CASSHAGSLGPQHF. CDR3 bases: TGCGCCAGCAGCCACGCCGGGTCCCTAGGGCCCCAGCATTTT.